This TCR beta chain originates from a study of OX40 agonist ivuxolimab in advanced cancers. Across the whole study: Patients took ivuxolimab, an agonistic anti-OX40 (CD134) antibody. Cohort: around 83% men, mean age about 60, aged about 20 to 90.

J was trimmed by 3 bases and V by 7 bases; bases with no gene match: 6. Germline values: CDR1 MNHNS, CDR2 SASEGT. The CDR3 totals 13 residues. TCRdb's table, derived via immunoSEQ multiplex PCR, lists solely in-frame clones and lacks some. The repertoire holds 70,000 or so clones, 90% seen once, with roughly a tenth in the top ten. This specimen was CD4+ or CD8+ T cells sorted from blood, taken in a trial of the OX40 agonist ivuxolimab. This TCR was recovered from an adult with an advanced solid tumor such as melanoma, head and neck, liver or kidney cancer. The V and J genes are TRBV6-1 and TRBJ2-7; 7 bases are shared with TRBD1. CDR3 region: CASNIRQGYEQYF. The CDR3 DNA sequence: TGTGCCAGCAATATCCGACAGGGCTACGAGCAGTACTTC.